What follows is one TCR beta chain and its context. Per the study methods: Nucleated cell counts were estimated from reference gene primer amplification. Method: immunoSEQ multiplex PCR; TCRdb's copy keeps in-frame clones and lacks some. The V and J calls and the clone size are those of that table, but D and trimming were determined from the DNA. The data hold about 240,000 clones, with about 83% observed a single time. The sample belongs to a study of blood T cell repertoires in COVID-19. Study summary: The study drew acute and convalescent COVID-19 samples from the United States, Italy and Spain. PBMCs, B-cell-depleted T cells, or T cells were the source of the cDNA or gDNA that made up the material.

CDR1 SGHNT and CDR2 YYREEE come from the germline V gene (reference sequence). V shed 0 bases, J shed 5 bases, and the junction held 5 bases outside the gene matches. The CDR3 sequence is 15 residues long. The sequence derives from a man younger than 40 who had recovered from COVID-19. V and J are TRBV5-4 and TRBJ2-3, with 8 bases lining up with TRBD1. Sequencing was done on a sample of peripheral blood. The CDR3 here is CASSLGQGAIDTQYF. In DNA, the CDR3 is TGTGCCAGCAGCTTGGGGCAGGGGGCGATAGATACGCAGTATTTT. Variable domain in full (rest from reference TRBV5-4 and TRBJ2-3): ETGVTQSPTHLIKTRGQQVTLRCSSQSGHNTVSWYQQALGQGPQFIFQYYREEENGRGNFPPRFSGLQFPNYSSELNVNALELDDSALYLCASSLGQGAIDTQYFGPGTRLTVL.